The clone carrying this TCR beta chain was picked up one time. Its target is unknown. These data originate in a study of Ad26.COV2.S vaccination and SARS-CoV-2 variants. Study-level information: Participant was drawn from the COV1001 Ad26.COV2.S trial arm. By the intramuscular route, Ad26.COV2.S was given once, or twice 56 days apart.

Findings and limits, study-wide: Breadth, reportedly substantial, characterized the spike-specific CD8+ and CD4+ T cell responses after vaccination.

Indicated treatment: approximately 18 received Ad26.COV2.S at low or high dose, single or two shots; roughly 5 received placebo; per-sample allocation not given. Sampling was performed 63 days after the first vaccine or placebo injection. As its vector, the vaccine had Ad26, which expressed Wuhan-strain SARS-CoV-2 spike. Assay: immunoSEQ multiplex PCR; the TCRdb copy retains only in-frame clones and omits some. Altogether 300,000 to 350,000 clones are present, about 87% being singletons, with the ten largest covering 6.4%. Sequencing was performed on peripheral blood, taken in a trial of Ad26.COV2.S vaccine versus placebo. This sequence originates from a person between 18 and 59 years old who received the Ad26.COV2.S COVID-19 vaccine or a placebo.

CDR3 in amino acids: CASSRVVGRAYNEQFF. CDR3 bases: TGTGCCAGCAGCCGGGTGGTTGGAAGGGCCTACAATGAGCAGTTCTTC. The chain links TRBV7-3 to TRBJ2-1; D is unresolved. V lost 5 bases and J lost 2, with 16 bases in between. CDR1 and CDR2 from the germline V gene are SGHTA and FQGTGA. There are 16 residues in the CDR3.